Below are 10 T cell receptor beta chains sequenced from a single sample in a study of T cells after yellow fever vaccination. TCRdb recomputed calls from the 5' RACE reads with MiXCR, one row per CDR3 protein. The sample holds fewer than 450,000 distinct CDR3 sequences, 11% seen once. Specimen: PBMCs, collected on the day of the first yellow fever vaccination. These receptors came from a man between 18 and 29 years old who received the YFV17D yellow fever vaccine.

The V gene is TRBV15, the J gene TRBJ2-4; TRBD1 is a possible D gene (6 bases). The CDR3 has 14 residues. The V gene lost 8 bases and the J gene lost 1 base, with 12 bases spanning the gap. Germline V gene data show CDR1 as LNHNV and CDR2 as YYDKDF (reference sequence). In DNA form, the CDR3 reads TGTGCCACCTCAGGGGCAGCGGCCAAAAACATTCAGTACTTC. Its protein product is CATSGAAAKNIQYF.

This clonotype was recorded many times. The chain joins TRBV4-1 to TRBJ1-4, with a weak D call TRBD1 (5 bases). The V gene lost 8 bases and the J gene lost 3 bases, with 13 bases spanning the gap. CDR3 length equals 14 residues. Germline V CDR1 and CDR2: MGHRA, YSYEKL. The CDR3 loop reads CASAGEWANEKLFF. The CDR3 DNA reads TGCGCCAGCGCGGGGGAATGGGCTAATGAAAAACTGTTTTTT.

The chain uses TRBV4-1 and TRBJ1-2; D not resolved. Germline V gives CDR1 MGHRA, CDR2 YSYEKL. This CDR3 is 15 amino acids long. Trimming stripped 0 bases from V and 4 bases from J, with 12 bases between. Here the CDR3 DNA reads TGCGCCAGCAGCCAAGAAGGTTCTCGGACCTATGGCTACACCTTC. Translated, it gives CASSQEGSRTYGYTF.

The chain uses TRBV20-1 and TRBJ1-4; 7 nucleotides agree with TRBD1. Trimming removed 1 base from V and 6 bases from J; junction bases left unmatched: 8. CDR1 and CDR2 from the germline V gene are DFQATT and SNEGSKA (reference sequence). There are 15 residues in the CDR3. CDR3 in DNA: TGCAGTGCTAGAGCCCGACAGGGTTTTGATGAAAAACTGTTTTTT. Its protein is CSARARQGFDEKLFF.

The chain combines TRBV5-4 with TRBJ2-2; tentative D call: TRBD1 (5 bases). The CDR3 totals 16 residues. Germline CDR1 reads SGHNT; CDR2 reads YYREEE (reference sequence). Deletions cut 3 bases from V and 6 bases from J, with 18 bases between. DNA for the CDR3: TGTGCCAGCAGCTCTAAGACAGACCCGAAGGCCGGGGAGCTGTTTTTT. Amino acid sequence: CASSSKTDPKAGELFF.

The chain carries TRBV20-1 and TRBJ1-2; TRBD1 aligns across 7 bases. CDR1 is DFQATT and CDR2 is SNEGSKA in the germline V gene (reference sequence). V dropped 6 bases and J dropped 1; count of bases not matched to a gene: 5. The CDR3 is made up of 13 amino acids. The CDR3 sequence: CSAPGQINYGYTF. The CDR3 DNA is TGCAGTGCCCCGGGACAGATTAACTATGGCTACACCTTC.

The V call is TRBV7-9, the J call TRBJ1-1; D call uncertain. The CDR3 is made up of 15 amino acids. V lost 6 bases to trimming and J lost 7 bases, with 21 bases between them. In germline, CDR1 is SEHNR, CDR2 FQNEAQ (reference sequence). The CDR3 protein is CASSPSLTARGEAFF. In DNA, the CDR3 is TGTGCCAGCAGTCCCAGTTTAACGGCGCGGGGTGAAGCTTTCTTT.

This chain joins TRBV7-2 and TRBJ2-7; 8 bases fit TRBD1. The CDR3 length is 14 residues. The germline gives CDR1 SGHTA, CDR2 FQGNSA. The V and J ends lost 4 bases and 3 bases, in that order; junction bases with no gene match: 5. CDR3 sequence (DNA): TGTGCCAGCAGCTGGGACAGGAGATTCTACGAGCAGTACTTC. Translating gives CASSWDRRFYEQYF.

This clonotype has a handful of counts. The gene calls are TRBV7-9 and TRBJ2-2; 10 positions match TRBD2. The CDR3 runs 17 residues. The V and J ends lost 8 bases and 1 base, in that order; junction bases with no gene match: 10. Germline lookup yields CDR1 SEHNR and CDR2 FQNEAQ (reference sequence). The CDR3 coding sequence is TGTGCCAGCCGGCTAGCGGGGGCCTTCCTGAACACCGGGGAGCTGTTTTTT. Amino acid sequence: CASRLAGAFLNTGELFF.

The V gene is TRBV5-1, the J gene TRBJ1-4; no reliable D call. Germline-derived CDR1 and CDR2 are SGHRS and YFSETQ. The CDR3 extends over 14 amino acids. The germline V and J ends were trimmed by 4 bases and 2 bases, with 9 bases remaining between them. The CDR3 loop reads CASSLASTNEKLFF. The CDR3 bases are TGCGCCAGCAGCCTGGCTTCGACTAATGAAAAACTGTTTTTT.